The 26 T cell receptor beta chains below come from one sample, sequenced in a study of vaccination and CD4 T cells after COVID-19. An Oncomine TCR Beta short-read assay was used to sequence the DNA from cultured CD4+ T cells. A single record per CDR3 protein comes from TCRdb applying MiXCR to the PCR reads. The sample lists almost 15,000 distinct CDR3 sequences, 21% occurring once. Treatment here: approximately nine-day PBMC culture with coronavirus spike peptide pools or control peptides (ViraFEST assay). Their antigen targets remain unknown. The specimen comprised CD4+ T cells from blood, cultured in vitro, sampled before SARS-CoV-2 vaccination. These receptors were taken from a human donor who received a COVID-19 vaccine.

The chain combines TRBV28 with TRBJ1-1; D gene ambiguous. This CDR3 comprises 15 residues. The germline CDR1 and CDR2 sequences are MDHEN and SYDVKM. V lost 0 bases and J 5 bases, leaving 13 bases between the germline ends. CDR3 sequence reads: CASSLWGRLGTEAFF. The CDR3 nucleotides read TGTGCCAGCAGTTTATGGGGGAGGTTGGGGACTGAAGCTTTCTTT.

CDR3 bases: TGTGCCAGTAGTATAGCGGGGAACAATCAGCCCCAGCATTTT. This gives the protein CASSIAGNNQPQHF. This chain links TRBV19 with TRBJ1-5; D gene unclear. The CDR3 is 14 residues long. The ends were cut back, 1 base at V and 3 bases at J, with 7 bases in the middle. Germline CDR1 is LNHDA and CDR2 is SQIVND (reference sequence).

This clonotype is classed as medium-sized. The V call is TRBV15, the J call TRBJ1-5, with a weak D call TRBD1 (6 bases). This CDR3 is built from 15 residues. The ends were cut back, 1 base at V and 13 bases at J, with 20 bases in the middle. The germline V gene has CDR1 LNHNV and CDR2 YYDKDF (reference sequence). The CDR3: CATSRVQGSGYGQHF. CDR3 bases: TGTGCCACCAGCAGAGTACAGGGTTCAGGCTACGGACAGCATTTT.

This clonotype was counted only a few times. V is TRBV11-3 and J is TRBJ1-6; 9 bases match TRBD1. J gave up 6 bases and V 4 bases, and 4 bases lay outside the gene matches. In germline, CDR1 is SGHNT, CDR2 YENEEA. The CDR3 contains 15 residues. The CDR3: CASSSGQGSNSPLHF. The CDR3 DNA is TGTGCCAGCAGCTCGGGACAGGGATCTAATTCACCCCTCCACTTT.

The rearrangement links TRBV2 to TRBJ2-2; 10 bases map to TRBD1. Germline loops: CDR1 SNHLY, CDR2 FYNNEI. Trimming took 6 bases from V and 2 from J; bases not matched to a gene: 6. The CDR3 loop spans 16 amino acids. For the CDR3, the DNA is TGTGCCAGCAGCCCGGGACAGGGGCTCAACACCGGGGAGCTGTTTTTT. Translated: CASSPGQGLNTGELFF.

The chain recombines TRBV5-1 with TRBJ2-5, with 7 bases lining up with TRBD1. V shed 4 bases, J shed 1 base, and the junction held 4 bases outside the gene matches. The CDR3 length is 14 residues. From germline, CDR1 is SGHRS and CDR2 YFSETQ. This CDR3 is CASSLGTVQETQYF. Written as DNA, the CDR3 is TGCGCCAGCAGCCTCGGGACAGTCCAAGAGACCCAGTACTTC.

This sequence joins TRBV5-1 and TRBJ2-5; 9 nucleotides agree with TRBD2. Germline V lookup: CDR1 SGHRS, CDR2 YFSETQ. This CDR3 contains 14 residues. Trimming at V came to 5 bases and at J to 2 bases, leaving 4 bases not matched to a gene. CDR3 DNA: TGCGCCAGCAGAGTTAGCGGGGGACAAGAGACCCAGTACTTC. Protein sequence: CASRVSGGQETQYF. Based on the CDR3 plus reference TRBV5-1 and TRBJ2-5, the full variable domain is KAGVTQTPRYLIKTRGQQVTLSCSPISGHRSVSWYQQTPGQGLQFLFEYFSETQRNKGNFPGRFSGRQFSNSRSEMNVSTLELGDSALYLCASRVSGGQETQYFGPGTRLLVL.

The table lists this clonotype with a few counts. The V call is TRBV6-1, the J call TRBJ2-1, with 7 positions matching TRBD2. This CDR3 spans 15 amino acids. J gave up 6 bases and V 5 bases, and 10 bases lay outside the gene matches. From germline, CDR1 is MNHNS and CDR2 SASEGT. This chain's CDR3 is CASSRDGASGNEQFF. For the CDR3, the DNA is TGTGCCAGCAGTCGCGACGGGGCTAGCGGCAATGAGCAGTTCTTC.

The chain links TRBV5-1 to TRBJ2-1; the D call may be TRBD1 or TRBD2 (5 bases each). The V gene lost 2 bases and the J gene lost 0 bases, with 9 bases spanning the gap. CDR1 SGHRS and CDR2 YFSETQ come from the germline V gene. This CDR3 contains 15 residues. CDR3 sequence: CASSFEGSSYNEQFF. In DNA, the CDR3 is TGCGCCAGCAGCTTCGAGGGGAGCTCCTACAATGAGCAGTTCTTC.

The J gene is TRBJ1-2, the V gene TRBV30; D call uncertain. This CDR3 is built from 14 residues. Per the germline V gene, CDR1 is GTSNPN and CDR2 is SVGIG (reference sequence). The V end lost 2 bases, the J end lost 0 bases, and 10 bases lay between the germline ends. CDR3 sequence (DNA): TGTGCCTGGAGTTTAAGGAGGACTAACTATGGCTACACCTTC. Its translation is CAWSLRRTNYGYTF.

A few counts support this clonotype. This chain links TRBV20-1 with TRBJ2-1; 10 bases align to TRBD2. In germline, CDR1 is DFQATT, CDR2 SNEGSKA (reference sequence). This CDR3 has 16 residues. J was trimmed by 4 bases and V by 5 bases; bases with no gene match: 11. CDR3 sequence reads: CSALKSAGGTYNEQFF. Written as DNA, the CDR3 is TGCAGTGCTCTCAAATCAGCGGGGGGGACTTACAATGAGCAGTTCTTC.

This clonotype was detected only a few times. CDR3 DNA: TGTGCCAGCAGCTTACGGGGCCAAGAGACCCAGTACTTC. This codes for CASSLRGQETQYF. The chain carries TRBV7-2 and TRBJ2-5, with D possibly TRBD2 on 5 matching bases. Germline CDR1 reads SGHTA; CDR2 reads FQGNSA. V was clipped by 2 bases and J by 1 base, with 5 bases between them. The CDR3 spans 13 residues. The entire variable domain, with the rest obtained from reference TRBV7-2 and TRBJ2-5, is as follows: GAGVSQSPSNKVTEKGKDVELRCDPISGHTALYWYRQSLGQGLEFLIYFQGNSAPDKSGLPSDRFSAERTGGSVSTLTIQRTQQEDSAVYLCASSLRGQETQYFGPGTRLLVL.

The chain has TRBV30 and TRBJ1-5; 10 nucleotides line up with TRBD1. Germline loops: CDR1 GTSNPN, CDR2 SVGIG (reference sequence). This CDR3 has 15 amino acids. V lost 1 base to trimming and J lost 1 base; unmatched junction nucleotides: 1. The CDR3 loop is CAWSGDRGSNQPQHF. The CDR3 nucleotides are TGTGCCTGGAGTGGGGACAGGGGCAGCAATCAGCCCCAGCATTTT.

The chain combines TRBV27 with TRBJ2-3; 11 nucleotides agree with TRBD1. The germline CDR1 and CDR2 sequences are MNHEY and SMNVEV (reference sequence). With V trimmed by 3 bases and J by 5 bases, 7 bases remained unmatched. The length of the CDR3 is 16 residues. This CDR3 is CASSFLDRGLIDTQYF. The CDR3 region has the DNA TGTGCCAGCAGTTTTTTGGACAGGGGGCTGATAGATACGCAGTATTTT.

This clonotype is classed as medium-sized. CDR3 DNA: TGCGCCAGCAGTGAAGGGGCTAGCACAGATACGCAGTATTTT. It translates to CASSEGASTDTQYF. V and J are TRBV10-1 and TRBJ2-3; TRBD1 is a possible D gene (5 bases). Germline V gene data show CDR1 as WNHNN and CDR2 as SYGVQD (reference sequence). This CDR3 comprises 14 residues. V lost 3 bases and J lost 0, with 7 bases in between.

The V call is TRBV30, the J call TRBJ1-2; D might be TRBD1 (5 bases). This CDR3 comprises 18 residues. The V end was cut by 0 bases, the J end by 0 bases, with 20 bases between. Germline lookup yields CDR1 GTSNPN and CDR2 SVGIG (reference sequence). In DNA form, the CDR3 reads TGTGCCTGGAGTGTACCATTCTCTCGGTCAGGGACTAACTATGGCTACACCTTC. Translation: CAWSVPFSRSGTNYGYTF. The complete variable domain, with remaining parts taken from reference TRBV30 and TRBJ1-2, reads SQTIHQWPATLVQPVGSPLSLECTVEGTSNPNLYWYRQAAGRGLQLLFYSVGIGQISSEVPQNLSASRPQDRQFILSSKKLLLSDSGFYLCAWSVPFSRSGTNYGYTFGSGTRLTVV.

The chain couples TRBV5-6 to TRBJ2-1; 7 bases are shared with TRBD1. CDR1 is SGHDT, CDR2 YYEEEE, per germline. This CDR3 has 15 residues. With V trimmed by 6 bases and J by 5 bases, 11 bases remained unmatched. The CDR3 coding sequence is TGTGCCAGCATCCCTACCGACAGGGACGACAATGAGCAGTTCTTC. It translates to CASIPTDRDDNEQFF.

The chain employs TRBV19 and TRBJ1-6; D gene unclear. Deletions cut 6 bases from V and 0 bases from J, with 12 bases between. The CDR3 is 16 residues long. Germline V CDR1 and CDR2: LNHDA, SQIVND (reference sequence). CDR3: CASRGVRSSYNSPLHF. The CDR3 DNA is TGTGCCAGTAGAGGCGTCCGAAGCTCCTATAATTCACCCCTCCACTTT. Looking up the rest from reference TRBV19 and TRBJ1-6 gives the full variable domain: DGGITQSPKYLFRKEGQNVTLSCEQNLNHDAMYWYRQDPGQGLRLIYYSQIVNDFQKGDIAEGYSVSREKKESFPLTVTSAQKNPTAFYLCASRGVRSSYNSPLHFGNGTRLTVT.

This clonotype was counted between two and nine times. The CDR3 region has the DNA TGTGCCAGCAGTGAAATATCCGGGAACTATGGCTACACCTTC. It specifies CASSEISGNYGYTF. This chain links TRBV2 with TRBJ1-2; D uncertain. The CDR3 has 14 amino acids. Trimming stripped 2 bases from V and 2 bases from J, with 9 bases between. The germline gives CDR1 SNHLY, CDR2 FYNNEI.

The chain is built from TRBV6-1 and TRBJ2-5; maybe TRBD2 (6 bases). With 6 bases removed from V and 2 bases from J, the gap between germline ends came to 16 bases. The CDR3 is 15 residues long. Germline V gene sequence: CDR1 MNHNS, CDR2 SASEGT. DNA of the CDR3: TGTGCCAGCAGGTGGGACTCCCGTGGGCAAGAGACCCAGTACTTC. Amino acids: CASRWDSRGQETQYF.

The V gene is TRBV12-5, the J gene TRBJ1-1; 8 nucleotides agree with TRBD1. CDR3 length equals 14 residues. Germline V gene sequence: CDR1 LGHNT, CDR2 FRNRAP. V trimming: 3 bases; J trimming: 5 bases; junction bases outside the gene matches: 5. DNA of the CDR3: TGTGCTAGTGGTTTAACAGGGGGACGGACTGAAGCTTTCTTT. Translating gives CASGLTGGRTEAFF. Full variable domain (outside the CDR3, taken from reference TRBV12-5 and TRBJ1-1): DARVTQTPRHKVTEMGQEVTMRCQPILGHNTVFWYRQTMMQGLELLAYFRNRAPLDDSGMPKDRFSAEMPDATLATLKIQPSEPRDSAVYFCASGLTGGRTEAFFGQGTRLTVV.

This rearrangement joins TRBV19 to TRBJ1-5; D may be TRBD1 (6 bases). The CDR3 length is 14 residues. The V end lost 1 base, the J end lost 5 bases, and 9 bases lay between the germline ends. Germline V lookup: CDR1 LNHDA, CDR2 SQIVND (reference sequence). In DNA form, the CDR3 reads TGTGCCAGTAGTATAGTCAACAGGGATCAGCCCCAGCATTTT. This sequence encodes CASSIVNRDQPQHF.

J is TRBJ2-2 and V is TRBV5-4; D uncertain. The CDR3 contains 14 residues. The V end lost 0 bases, the J end lost 5 bases, and 8 bases lay between the germline ends. Germline values: CDR1 SGHNT, CDR2 YYREEE (reference sequence). The DNA for the CDR3 is TGTGCCAGCAGCTTGGTGTCACAAACCGGGGAGCTGTTTTTT. This gives the protein CASSLVSQTGELFF.

This rearrangement joins TRBV19 to TRBJ1-2, with D perhaps TRBD1 (5 bases). Germline V CDR1 and CDR2: LNHDA, SQIVND (reference sequence). V shed 5 bases and J shed 8 bases, with 15 bases lying between them. The CDR3 totals 13 residues. CDR3 region: CASSLNAQGGYTF. The DNA for the CDR3 is TGTGCCAGTAGTCTAAACGCCCAGGGAGGCTACACCTTC.

V gene TRBV24-1 combines with J gene TRBJ2-2; D tentatively reads TRBD1 or TRBD2 (6 bases each). The CDR3 extends over 16 amino acids. Germline CDR1 and CDR2: KGHDR and SFDVKD. V dropped 4 bases and J dropped 4 bases, with 15 bases sitting between them. The CDR3 sequence: CATSEWGARGTGELFF. The CDR3 DNA follows: TGTGCCACCAGTGAATGGGGGGCGCGTGGCACCGGGGAGCTGTTTTTT.

The rearrangement joins TRBV4-2 to TRBJ1-1, with 7 bases lining up with TRBD1. The germline V gene encodes CDR1 LGHNA and CDR2 YNFKEQ. The ends lost 0 bases at V and 9 bases at J; junction bases unmatched: 10. The CDR3 is 15 residues long. The CDR3 spells CASSQDFSDRRKAFF. The CDR3 DNA reads as TGTGCCAGCAGCCAAGATTTTTCGGACAGGAGAAAAGCTTTCTTT.